The clone carrying this T cell receptor (beta chain) was seen a handful of times. Sequencing used immunoSEQ multiplex PCR; TCRdb keeps in-frame clones, though not all of them. The sample holds about 24,000 clones, just under 40% seen once. This sample is part of a study of graft-versus-host responses after intestinal transplantation. Findings of the study overall: Early post-transplant HvG declines were associated with peak circulating GvH clone levels.

The CDR3 is 15 residues long. Per germline, CDR1 SEHNR and CDR2 FQNEAQ (reference sequence). Trimming took off 3 bases at V and 4 bases at J, with 16 bases between the two ends. Proliferating responders of the CD3+CD4+ and CD3+CD8+ phenotypes with low CFSE were sorted after the reaction. The origin of this receptor is a human patient who received an intestinal transplant. This chain connects TRBV7-9 to TRBJ2-7; TRBD1 is a possible D gene (6 bases). Sequenced here: alloreactive CD4+ T cells from a mixed lymphocyte reaction culture, sampled before intestinal transplant. Subset: CFSE-low proliferating T cells sorted from approximately 6-day pre-transplant mixed lymphocyte reaction (GvH or HvG direction). The CDR3 region is CASSLGWTVTYEQYF. The CDR3 nucleotides are TGTGCCAGCAGCTTGGGGTGGACAGTGACTTACGAGCAGTACTTC.